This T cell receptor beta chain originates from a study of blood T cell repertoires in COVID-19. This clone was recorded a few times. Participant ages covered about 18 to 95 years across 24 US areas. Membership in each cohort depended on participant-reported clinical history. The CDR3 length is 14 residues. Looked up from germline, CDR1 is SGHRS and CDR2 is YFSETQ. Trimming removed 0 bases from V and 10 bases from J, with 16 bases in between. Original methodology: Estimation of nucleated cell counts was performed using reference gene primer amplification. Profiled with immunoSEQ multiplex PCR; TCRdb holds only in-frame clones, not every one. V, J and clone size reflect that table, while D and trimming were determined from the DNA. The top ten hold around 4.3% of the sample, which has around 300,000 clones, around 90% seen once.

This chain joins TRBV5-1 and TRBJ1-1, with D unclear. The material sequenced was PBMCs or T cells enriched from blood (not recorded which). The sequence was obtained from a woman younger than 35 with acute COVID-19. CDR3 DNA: TGCGCCAGCAGCTTGGAGCTACCGGCCGCGGGAGCTTTCTTT. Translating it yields CASSLELPAAGAFF.